What follows describes a single T cell receptor beta chain. The sample holds many counts of this clonotype. Its antigen has not been determined. Base qualities are not provided; no much larger clone lies one nucleotide away. This specimen comes from a study of T cells in Graves' hyperthyroidism and ophthalmopathy (dated by TCRdb to between 2019 and 2020). Study-level background: Peripheral blood was collected at initial diagnosis, before any treatment. To identify distinguishing TCR V-J signatures, a discovery cohort of roughly 100 patients was used, comprising 43 with Graves' ophthalmopathy and some 57 with stable Graves' hyperthyroidism. Prospective prediction of ophthalmopathy was tested in an independent validation cohort of fewer than 20 hyperthyroidism patients and 17 patients who later progressed to ophthalmopathy. For training and testing, the 95 to 100 patients in the discovery cohort were randomly divided in a 7:3 ratio. The study also compared thyroid tissue and blood T-cell repertoires from roughly six Graves' hyperthyroidism patients. After sampling, hyperthyroidism patients received methimazole starting at 30 mg daily, and ophthalmopathy patients received high-dose intravenous methylprednisolone. According to the paper, TCR Vbeta CDR3 sequencing was carried out on over 130 peripheral blood samples, which came from approximately 41 ophthalmopathy, approximately 72 hyperthyroidism and about 17 progressor patients. Results and caveats for the whole study, not just this receptor: Most expanded thyroid clonotypes (frequency above 0.001) were also detected in blood, a finding suggesting that blood repertoires may reflect thyroid immune responses. Sample size was not statistically predetermined, and blinding of investigators to group allocation was not performed. In validation, the model predicted progression to ophthalmopathy a median of roughly 6.5 months before onset, with 65% to 71% sensitivity and about 72% specificity. A 13 V-J signature model separated ophthalmopathy from stable hyperthyroidism, with around 91% sensitivity and 81.08% specificity in cross-validation and 80%/75% in testing.

Per the germline V gene (reference sequence), LNHNV is the CDR1 and YYDKDF is the CDR2. Trimming takes 5 bases from V and 4 bases from J, and the germline ends sit 10 bases apart. The CDR3 holds 13 amino acids from the cysteine to the phenylalanine. Only CDR3 DNA remains: 39 bases, in frame from the first base. Amplification of TCR beta CDR3 regions was carried out from RNA transcripts. The TCR CDR3 was subjected to a first round of RT-PCR using the HTBI primer set and the Qiagen OneStep RT-PCR kit. Libraries were constructed in a second round of multiplex PCR, after which size selection and purification were carried out. Libraries were sequenced paired-end with 100 bp reads on an Illumina HiSeq2000. Processing in the source paper ran as follows. Raw data were processed with SOAPnuke, discarding reads with adapters, uncalled bases, mean Phred below 15, or no exact constant-primer or identifier match. High-quality paired reads were merged with COPE v1.2.5, and unique nucleotide sequences were defined as clonotypes. MiTCR v1.1 was used to align the clonotypes against IMGT TRBV, TRBD and TRBJ reference segments. Analysis was restricted to V-J combinations with a frequency above 0.0001, which covered 99% to 99.2% of repertoires. The TCS score was defined as F50 (clonal expansion) divided by E x V (chaos), with BLOSUM62-based TCRdist calculated between CDR3 peptides within each V-J. Welch's t-statistics and random forest reduced 500 to 650 V-J features to 13, which were used in a naive Bayes classifier (R e1071). The public reads were quality trimmed at Q25 with fastp and then assembled into clones with MiXCR by TCRdb, keeping productive beta chains. Under each unique CDR3 protein, matching rows form one entry showing the most common genes and DNA. TCRdb, not the authors, supplied the V and J calls. Present in this sample are hundreds of thousands of distinct CDR3 sequences, under 15% of which were seen just once. About 13% of the sample is taken by the ten largest.

Moderately to severely active disease, a Clinical Activity Score of at least 3, a NOSPECS grade of at least 4, and a duration under 3 months were present in ophthalmopathy patients. The study excluded patients with uncontrolled infections, other autoimmune diseases, pregnancy or lactation. Diagnoses were based on clinical symptoms, serum thyroxine and TRAb, thyroid ultrasound and orbital computed tomography. PBMCs were separated from roughly 10 ml of fresh peripheral blood using Ficoll-Paque density gradient centrifugation. Total RNA was extracted with Trizol reagent, and quality was checked on an Agilent 2100 Bioanalyzer.

The chain links TRBV15 with TRBJ2-3; TRBD1 is a possible D gene, resting on 5 matching bases. The source material was blood. This receptor was identified in a man in his late teens or twenties with Graves' ophthalmopathy. The DNA is TGTGCCACCAGCTCAGGGCGGCCAGATACGCAGTATTTT. Its protein is CATSSGRPDTQYF.